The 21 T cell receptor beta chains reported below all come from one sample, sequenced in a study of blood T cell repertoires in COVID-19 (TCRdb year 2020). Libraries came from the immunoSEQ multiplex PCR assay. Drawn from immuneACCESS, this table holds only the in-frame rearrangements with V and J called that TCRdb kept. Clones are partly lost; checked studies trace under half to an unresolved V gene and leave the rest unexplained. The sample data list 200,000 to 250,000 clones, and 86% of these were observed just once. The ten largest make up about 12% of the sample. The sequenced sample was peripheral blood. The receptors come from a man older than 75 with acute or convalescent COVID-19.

In DNA form, the CDR3 reads TGTGCCATCAGTGACTTGGGGGCGGGCACTGAAGCTTTCTTT. It specifies CAISDLGAGTEAFF. The V call is TRBV10-3, the J call TRBJ1-1, with D possibly being TRBD1 (6 bases). The CDR3 has 14 amino acids. V shed 3 bases and J shed 4 bases, with 12 bases lying between them. Per germline, CDR1 ENHRY and CDR2 SYGVKD.

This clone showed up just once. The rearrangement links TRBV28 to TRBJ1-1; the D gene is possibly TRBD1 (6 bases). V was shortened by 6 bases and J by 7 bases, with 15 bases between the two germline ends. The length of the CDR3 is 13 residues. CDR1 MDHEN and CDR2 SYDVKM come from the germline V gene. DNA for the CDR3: TGTGCCAGCAGGGAACAGGGAAGGAATGAAGCTTTCTTT. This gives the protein CASREQGRNEAFF.

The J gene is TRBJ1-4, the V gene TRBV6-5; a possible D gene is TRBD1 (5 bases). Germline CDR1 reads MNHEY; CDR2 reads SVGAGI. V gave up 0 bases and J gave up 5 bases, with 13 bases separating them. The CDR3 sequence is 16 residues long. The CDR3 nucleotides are TGTGCCAGCAGTTACTCGTTCAGGGCCCTAAATGAAAAACTGTTTTTT. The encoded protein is CASSYSFRALNEKLFF.

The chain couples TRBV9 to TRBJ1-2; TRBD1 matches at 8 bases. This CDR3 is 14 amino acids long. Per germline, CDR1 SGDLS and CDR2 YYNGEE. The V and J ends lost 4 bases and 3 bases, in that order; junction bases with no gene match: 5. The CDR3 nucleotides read TGTGCCAGCAGCTTCGGACAGGGTGACTATGGCTACACCTTC. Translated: CASSFGQGDYGYTF.

The DNA of the CDR3 is TGCGCCAGCAGCGCGACCGGGACAGGGTTTGGAAACACCATATATTTT. It is translated as CASSATGTGFGNTIYF. V and J are TRBV5-1 and TRBJ1-3; 9 bases agree with TRBD1. The CDR3 contains 16 residues. V shed 4 bases and J 3 bases; nucleotides not matched to a gene: 8. Germline assignment: CDR1 SGHRS and CDR2 YFSETQ. Filled out from reference TRBV5-1 and TRBJ1-3, the complete variable domain reads KAGVTQTPRYLIKTRGQQVTLSCSPISGHRSVSWYQQTPGQGLQFLFEYFSETQRNKGNFPGRFSGRQFSNSRSEMNVSTLELGDSALYLCASSATGTGFGNTIYFGEGSWLTVV.

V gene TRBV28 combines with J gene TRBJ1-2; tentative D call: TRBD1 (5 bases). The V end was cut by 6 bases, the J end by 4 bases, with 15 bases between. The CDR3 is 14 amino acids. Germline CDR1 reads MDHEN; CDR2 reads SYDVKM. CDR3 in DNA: TGTGCCAGCAGCTACCCGGGGGGGTTCTATGGCTACACCTTC. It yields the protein CASSYPGGFYGYTF.

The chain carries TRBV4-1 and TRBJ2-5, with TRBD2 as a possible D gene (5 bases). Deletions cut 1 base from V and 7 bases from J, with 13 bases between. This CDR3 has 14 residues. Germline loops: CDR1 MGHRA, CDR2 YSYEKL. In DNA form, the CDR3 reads TGCGCCAGCAGCCAAGTGTCCGGGGTCGGGACCCAGTACTTC. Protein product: CASSQVSGVGTQYF.

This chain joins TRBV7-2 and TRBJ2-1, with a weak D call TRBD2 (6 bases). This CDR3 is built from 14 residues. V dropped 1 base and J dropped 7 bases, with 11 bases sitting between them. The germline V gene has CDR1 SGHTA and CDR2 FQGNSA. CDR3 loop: CASSLGGARNEQFF. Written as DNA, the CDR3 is TGTGCCAGCAGCTTAGGCGGGGCCAGGAATGAGCAGTTCTTC.

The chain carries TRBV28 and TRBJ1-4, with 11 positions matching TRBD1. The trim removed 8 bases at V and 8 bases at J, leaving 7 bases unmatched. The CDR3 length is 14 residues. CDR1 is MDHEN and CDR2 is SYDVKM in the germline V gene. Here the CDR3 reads CASLRTGGGEKLFF. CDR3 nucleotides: TGTGCCAGCCTACGGACAGGGGGCGGAGAAAAACTGTTTTTT.

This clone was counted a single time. Written as DNA, the CDR3 is TGTGCCAGCTCACCATTGGGGGCCACTGAAGCTTTCTTT. This sequence encodes CASSPLGATEAFF. This chain connects TRBV18 to TRBJ1-1, with D possibly TRBD1 on 6 matching bases. This CDR3 is 13 amino acids long. Germline V CDR1 and CDR2: KGHSH, LQKENI. V was shortened by 2 bases and J by 4 bases, with 8 bases between the two germline ends. The variable domain in full, with the rest retrieved from reference TRBV18 and TRBJ1-1, is NAGVMQNPRHLVRRRGQEARLRCSPMKGHSHVYWYRQLPEEGLKFMVYLQKENIIDESGMPKERFSAEFPKEGPSILRIQQVVRGDSAAYFCASSPLGATEAFFGQGTRLTVV.

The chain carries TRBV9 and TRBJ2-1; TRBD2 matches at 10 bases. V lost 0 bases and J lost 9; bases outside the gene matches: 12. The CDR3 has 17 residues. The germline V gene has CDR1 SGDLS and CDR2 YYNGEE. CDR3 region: CASSVGGRAGGPSEQFF. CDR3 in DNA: TGTGCCAGCAGCGTAGGGGGACGAGCGGGAGGGCCGAGTGAGCAGTTCTTC.

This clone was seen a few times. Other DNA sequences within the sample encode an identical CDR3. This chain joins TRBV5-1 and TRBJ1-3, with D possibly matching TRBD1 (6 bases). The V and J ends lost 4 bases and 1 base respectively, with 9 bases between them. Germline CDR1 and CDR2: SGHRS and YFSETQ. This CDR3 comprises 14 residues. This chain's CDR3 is CASSPQGSGNTIYF. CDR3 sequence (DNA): TGCGCCAGCAGCCCCCAGGGGTCTGGAAACACCATATATTTT. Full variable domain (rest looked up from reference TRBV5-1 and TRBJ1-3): KAGVTQTPRYLIKTRGQQVTLSCSPISGHRSVSWYQQTPGQGLQFLFEYFSETQRNKGNFPGRFSGRQFSNSRSEMNVSTLELGDSALYLCASSPQGSGNTIYFGEGSWLTVV.

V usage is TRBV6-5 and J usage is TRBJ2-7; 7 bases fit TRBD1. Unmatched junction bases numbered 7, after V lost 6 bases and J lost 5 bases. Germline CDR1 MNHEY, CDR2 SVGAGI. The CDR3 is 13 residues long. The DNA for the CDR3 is TGTGCCAGCAGGTTACAAACAGGGGACGAGCAGTACTTC. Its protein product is CASRLQTGDEQYF.

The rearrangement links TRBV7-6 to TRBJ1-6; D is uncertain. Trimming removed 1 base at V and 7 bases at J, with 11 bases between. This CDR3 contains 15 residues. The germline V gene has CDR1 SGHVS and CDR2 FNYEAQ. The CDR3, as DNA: TGTGCCAGCAGCTTAGTCCTGGAGGGAAATTCACCCCTCCACTTT. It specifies CASSLVLEGNSPLHF.

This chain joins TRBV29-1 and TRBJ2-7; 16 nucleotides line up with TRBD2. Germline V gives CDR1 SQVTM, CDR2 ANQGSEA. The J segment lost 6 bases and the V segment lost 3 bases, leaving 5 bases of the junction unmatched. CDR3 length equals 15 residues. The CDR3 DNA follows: TGCAGCGTTGAGGGGACTAGCGGGAGGGCCTTCGAGCAGTACTTC. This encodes CSVEGTSGRAFEQYF.

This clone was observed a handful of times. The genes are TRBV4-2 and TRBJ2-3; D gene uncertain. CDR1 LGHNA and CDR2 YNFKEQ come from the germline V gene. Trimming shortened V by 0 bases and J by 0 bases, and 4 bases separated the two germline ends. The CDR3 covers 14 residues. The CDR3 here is CASSQDGSTDTQYF. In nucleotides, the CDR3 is TGTGCCAGCAGCCAAGACGGTAGCACAGATACGCAGTATTTT.

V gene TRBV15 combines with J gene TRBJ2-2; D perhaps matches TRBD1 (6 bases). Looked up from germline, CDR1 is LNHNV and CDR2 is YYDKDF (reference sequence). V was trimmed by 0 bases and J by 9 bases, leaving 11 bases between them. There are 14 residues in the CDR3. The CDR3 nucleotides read TGTGCCACCAGCAGAGATCAAGGGGGAAGGGAGCTGTTTTTT. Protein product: CATSRDQGGRELFF.

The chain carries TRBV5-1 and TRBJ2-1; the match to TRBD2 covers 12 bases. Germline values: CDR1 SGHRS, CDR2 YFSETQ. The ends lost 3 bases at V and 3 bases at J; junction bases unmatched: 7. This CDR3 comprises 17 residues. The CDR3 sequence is CASSSSGLAGYYNEQFF. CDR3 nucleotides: TGCGCCAGCAGCTCTAGCGGACTAGCGGGGTACTACAATGAGCAGTTCTTC.

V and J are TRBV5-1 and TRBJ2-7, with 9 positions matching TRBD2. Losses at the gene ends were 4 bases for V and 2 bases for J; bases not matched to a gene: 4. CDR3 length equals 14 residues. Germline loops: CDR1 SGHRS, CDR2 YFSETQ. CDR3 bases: TGCGCCAGCAGCGTTAGCGGGGGCACCTACGAGCAGTACTTC. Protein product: CASSVSGGTYEQYF.

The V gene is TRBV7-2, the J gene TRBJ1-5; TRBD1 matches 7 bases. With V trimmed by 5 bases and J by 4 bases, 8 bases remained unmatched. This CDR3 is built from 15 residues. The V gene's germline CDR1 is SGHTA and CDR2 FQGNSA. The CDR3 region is CASSPQGIWNQPQHF. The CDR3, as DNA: TGTGCCAGCAGCCCACAGGGGATTTGGAATCAGCCCCAGCATTTT.

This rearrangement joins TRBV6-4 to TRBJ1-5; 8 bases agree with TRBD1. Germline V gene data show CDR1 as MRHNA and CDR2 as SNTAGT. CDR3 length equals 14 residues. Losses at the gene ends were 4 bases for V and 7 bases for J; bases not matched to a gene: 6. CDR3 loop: CASSAAGGSQPQHF. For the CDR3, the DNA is TGTGCCAGCAGTGCCGCAGGGGGCAGCCAGCCCCAGCATTTT.